What follows are 16 T cell receptor beta chains derived from one specimen sequenced in a study of T cells in Graves' hyperthyroidism and ophthalmopathy. Researchers took RNA transcripts and amplified the TCR beta CDR3 regions from them. HTBI primers were used for first-round RT-PCR of the TCR CDR3. Using its own MiXCR run on the multiplex PCR reads, TCRdb lists one record per CDR3 protein. The table records 300,000 to 450,000 distinct CDR3 sequences, under 15% of them present only once. The specimen was blood. The receptors shown here come from a woman in her 30s with Graves' hyperthyroidism.

This clonotype turned up a few times. The chain uses TRBV30 and TRBJ2-6; 7 bases fit TRBD1. The trim removed 5 bases at V and 2 bases at J, leaving 3 bases unmatched. CDR1 is GTSNPN, CDR2 SVGIG, per germline (reference sequence). This CDR3 comprises 14 residues. CDR3 coding DNA: TGTGCCTGGTACAGGGGAGCTGGGGCCAACGTCCTGACTTTC. It yields the protein CAWYRGAGANVLTF.

This clonotype was observed many times. DNA for the CDR3: TGTGCCAGCAGTTCTACAGGGTACACTGAAGCTTTCTTT. Translated, it gives CASSSTGYTEAFF. V gene TRBV12-3 or TRBV12-4 combines with J gene TRBJ1-1; possible D gene TRBD1, 6 bases. The CDR3 is 13 residues long. Trimming pared 4 bases from V and 3 bases from J, leaving 9 bases between.

This clonotype occurred many times. CDR3 nucleotide sequence: TGTGCCAGCAGTCCGATAGACGAGGGGAGGTATGGCTACACCTTC. Translation gives CASSPIDEGRYGYTF. V gene TRBV27 combines with J gene TRBJ1-2, with D possibly matching TRBD1 (5 bases). Germline assignment: CDR1 MNHEY and CDR2 SMNVEV (reference sequence). The CDR3 contains 15 residues. V was clipped by 5 bases and J by 5 bases, with 18 bases between them.

The table lists this clonotype with many counts. The chain couples TRBV7-9 to TRBJ1-2; D is unresolved. CDR3 length equals 13 residues. The germline CDR1 and CDR2 sequences are SEHNR and FQNEAQ (reference sequence). V was clipped by 1 base and J by 6 bases, with 9 bases between them. CDR3 coding DNA: TGTGCCAGCAGCTTAGAACCGACTGATGGCTACACCTTC. It translates to CASSLEPTDGYTF.

In this sample, this clonotype turned up many times. The chain uses TRBV20-1 and TRBJ2-7; 7 bases match TRBD1. There are 12 residues in the CDR3. The junction had 1 base not matched to a gene; V was cut back by 3 bases and J by 2 bases. The germline CDR1 and CDR2 sequences are DFQATT and SNEGSKA (reference sequence). CDR3 nucleotide sequence: TGCAGTGCTAGGGACAGGACCTACGAGCAGTACTTC. It yields the protein CSARDRTYEQYF.

V and J are TRBV24-1 and TRBJ2-3; 7 bases agree with TRBD2. The CDR3 has 15 residues. Germline V gene data show CDR1 as KGHDR and CDR2 as SFDVKD. Unmatched junction bases numbered 7, after V lost 5 bases and J lost 3 bases. This chain's CDR3 is CATSAGRAGTDTQYF. CDR3 coding DNA: TGTGCCACCAGTGCTGGGAGGGCCGGGACAGATACGCAGTATTTT.

This clonotype was detected many times. V is TRBV30 and J is TRBJ1-1, with 9 nucleotides matching TRBD1. J lost 5 bases, V lost 3 bases, and 4 bases had no gene match. The germline V gene has CDR1 GTSNPN and CDR2 SVGIG (reference sequence). The CDR3 runs to 13 residues. The CDR3 nucleotides read TGTGCCTGGAGGGACAGGGGTTGGACTGAAGCTTTCTTT. Protein sequence: CAWRDRGWTEAFF. Full variable domain (rest looked up from reference TRBV30 and TRBJ1-1): SQTIHQWPATLVQPVGSPLSLECTVEGTSNPNLYWYRQAAGRGLQLLFYSVGIGQISSEVPQNLSASRPQDRQFILSSKKLLLSDSGFYLCAWRDRGWTEAFFGQGTRLTVV.

Comment on this clonotype: It may be a read error: a sequence one base away is much more abundant. J is TRBJ2-1 and V is TRBV20-1; no reliable D call. Germline V gives CDR1 DFQATT, CDR2 SNEGSKA (reference sequence). V gave up 0 bases and J gave up 2 bases, with 8 bases separating them. The CDR3 is 14 amino acids. CDR3 nucleotides: TGCAGTGCTAGAGATACTCTCCCCTACAATGAGCAGTTCTTC. As protein: CSARDTLPYNEQFF.

Ten or more counts support this clonotype. This rearrangement joins TRBV28 to TRBJ2-7, with TRBD1 identical over 7 bases. In germline, CDR1 is MDHEN, CDR2 SYDVKM. The CDR3 extends over 13 amino acids. The V and J ends lost 8 bases and 1 base, in that order; junction bases with no gene match: 5. The CDR3, as DNA: TGTGCCAGCCGGGACAGCAAGTCCTACGAGCAGTACTTC. It translates to CASRDSKSYEQYF.

This clonotype showed up many times. The chain uses TRBV3-1 and TRBJ1-1; D possibly corresponds to TRBD1 (5 bases). The germline gives CDR1 LGHDT, CDR2 YNNKEL (reference sequence). The V end was cut by 8 bases, the J end by 0 bases, with 10 bases between. This CDR3 comprises 13 residues. The CDR3 nucleotides read TGTGCCAGCTCACCGGACATGAACACTGAAGCTTTCTTT. This codes for CASSPDMNTEAFF.

This clonotype was observed at least ten times. The CDR3 spells CASRRGGGGSYEQYF. CDR3 in DNA: TGTGCCAGCAGACGTGGGGGCGGGGGCTCCTACGAGCAGTACTTC. V is TRBV28 and J is TRBJ2-7; D perhaps matches TRBD2 (7 bases). This CDR3 spans 15 amino acids. From germline, CDR1 is MDHEN and CDR2 SYDVKM. Trimming removed 6 bases at V and 0 bases at J, with 15 bases between.

This clonotype was recorded many times. The DNA for the CDR3 is TGTGCCTGGATCCCGATTCACACAGATACGCAGTATTTT. This codes for CAWIPIHTDTQYF. This chain joins TRBV30 and TRBJ2-3; D gene ambiguous. Trimming took 4 bases from V and 2 from J, leaving 10 bases between them. The CDR3 totals 13 residues. Germline V CDR1 and CDR2: GTSNPN, SVGIG (reference sequence).

This clonotype appeared many times. This rearrangement joins TRBV27 to TRBJ1-6; D is unresolved. Germline lookup yields CDR1 MNHEY and CDR2 SMNVEV (reference sequence). This CDR3 contains 16 residues. Trimming pared 3 bases from V and 7 bases from J, leaving 16 bases between. The CDR3, as DNA: TGTGCCAGCAGTTTGGTGTCAGGCGTTGGAAATTCACCCCTCCACTTT. Translation: CASSLVSGVGNSPLHF.

V gene TRBV11-2 combines with J gene TRBJ2-5; D is ambiguous. The germline V gene encodes CDR1 SGHAT and CDR2 FQNNGV. Trimming took 0 bases from V and 5 from J, leaving 10 bases between them. CDR3 length equals 14 residues. The CDR3 DNA is TGTGCCAGCAGCTTAGACTACGGCTCGGAGACCCAGTACTTC. Translation gives CASSLDYGSETQYF.

This clonotype was seen many times. The chain has TRBV11-2 and TRBJ2-3; D is undetermined. This CDR3 contains 15 residues. In germline, CDR1 is SGHAT, CDR2 FQNNGV. Trimming shortened V by 0 bases and J by 1 base, and 8 bases separated the two germline ends. As DNA, the CDR3 is TGTGCCAGCAGCTTAGAGTCTTCGGGCACAGATACGCAGTATTTT. Protein product: CASSLESSGTDTQYF.

This clonotype was seen repeatedly, ten times or more. The chain employs TRBV5-6 and TRBJ2-3; TRBD1 agrees at 9 bases. The CDR3 loop spans 16 amino acids. CDR1 is SGHDT, CDR2 YYEEEE, per germline. The ends lost 3 bases at V and 0 bases at J; junction bases unmatched: 5. CDR3 DNA sequence: TGTGCCAGCAGCTCCTTAGGACAGGGGAGCACAGATACGCAGTATTTT. It specifies CASSSLGQGSTDTQYF. Full variable domain (missing parts from reference TRBV5-6 and TRBJ2-3): DAGVTQSPTHLIKTRGQQVTLRCSPKSGHDTVSWYQQALGQGPQFIFQYYEEEERQRGNFPDRFSGHQFPNYSSELNVNALLLGDSALYLCASSSLGQGSTDTQYFGPGTRLTVL.